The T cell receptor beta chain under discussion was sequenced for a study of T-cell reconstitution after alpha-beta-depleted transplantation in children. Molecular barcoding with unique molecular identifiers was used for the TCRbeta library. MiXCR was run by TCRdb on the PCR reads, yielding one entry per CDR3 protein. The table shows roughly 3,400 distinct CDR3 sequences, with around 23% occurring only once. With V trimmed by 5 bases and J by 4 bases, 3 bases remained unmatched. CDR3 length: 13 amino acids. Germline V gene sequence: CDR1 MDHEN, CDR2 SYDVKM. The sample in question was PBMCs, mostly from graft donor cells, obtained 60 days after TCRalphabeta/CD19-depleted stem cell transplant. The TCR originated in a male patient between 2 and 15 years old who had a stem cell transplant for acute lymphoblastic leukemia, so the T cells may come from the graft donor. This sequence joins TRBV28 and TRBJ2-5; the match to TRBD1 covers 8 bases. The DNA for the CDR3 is TGTGCCAGCAGTGACACAGGGGGAGAGACCCAGTACTTC. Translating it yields CASSDTGGETQYF.